These T cell receptor beta chains were read from a single sample in a study of human T cells and chemical hapten exposure. TCRdb analysed the RACE reads with MiXCR anew, one entry per CDR3 protein. The sample contains some 350,000 distinct CDR3 sequences, roughly 6% of which appear only once. Specimen: whole blood, collected in connection with sensitization to the hapten diphenylcyclopropenone (DPC). These receptor sequences come from a woman aged 18-30 years with alopecia areata. Some clones in this sample may be carry-over from other donors' samples. Each CDR3 is given with its conserved first and last residue.

TRBJ1-4,TRBV28,12,CASRTENEKLFF
TRBJ1-1,TRBV5-1,14,CASSKQTWDTEAFF
TRBJ1-1,TRBV5-1,14,CASSLTRPNTEAFF
TRBJ2-7,TRBV20-1,15,CSALVGRTAFYEQYF
TRBJ2-3,TRBV6-1,13,CASSTQEVDTQYF
TRBJ1-2,TRBV18,14,CASSAGRDSYGYTF
TRBJ2-2,TRBV6-2/TRBV6-3,15,CASSSHRDSTGELFF
TRBJ1-1,TRBV5-1,14,CASSQGVQNTEAFF
TRBJ2-7,TRBV12-3/TRBV12-4,15,CASKMLAGKEYEQYF
TRBJ2-2,TRBV11-2,16,CASSPPTGKVTGELFF
TRBJ2-5,TRBV14,14,CASSLAAGRETQYF
TRBJ1-1,TRBV20-1,17,CSARDTGTGFMNTEAFF
TRBJ1-5,TRBV6-1,15,CASSEMGGSNQPQHF
TRBJ2-7,TRBV6-5,13,CATRDRGPYEQYF
TRBJ1-6,TRBV20-1,15,CSASNHPLYNSPLHF
TRBJ2-1,TRBV5-1,13,CASSPDREDEQFF
TRBJ2-5,TRBV7-9,15,CASSRRLGPQETQYF
TRBJ1-4,TRBV2,13,CASSWIRNEKLFF
TRBJ2-3,TRBV3-1,14,CASSPGTSADTQYF
TRBJ1-6,TRBV20-1,14,CSAATQAEYSPLHF
TRBJ1-2,TRBV20-1,15,CSAILGQSANYGYTF
TRBJ2-6,TRBV11-2,16,CASREQGVSGANVLTF
TRBJ2-7,TRBV4-3,17,CASSQDFRRDFPYEQYF
TRBJ1-5,TRBV25-1,14,CASSELGGRQPQHF
TRBJ2-2,TRBV27,12,CASSFPAGELFF
TRBJ2-7,TRBV9,13,CASSPLPAYEQYF
TRBJ2-1,TRBV5-1,13,CASSSDVNNEQFF
TRBJ1-4,TRBV10-3,15,CAISDSGRPNEKLFF
TRBJ2-7,TRBV14,14,CASSQPGMRYEQYF
TRBJ2-3,TRBV18,15,CASSARRGVADTQYF
TRBJ1-1,TRBV28,15,CASSLPDRRGAEAFF
TRBJ2-5,TRBV6-1,14,CAVRTARYQETQYF
TRBJ2-3,TRBV10-3,13,CAISEGGTDTQYF
TRBJ1-1,TRBV7-2,14,CASSFDRAATEAFF
TRBJ1-5,TRBV6-4,15,CARVTGTGGNQPQHF
TRBJ2-3,TRBV6-4,17,CASSEASGGAGADTQYF
TRBJ1-3,TRBV28,16,CASSFSQWGRGNTIYF
TRBJ2-7,TRBV2,16,CASSDEERGTTYEQYF
TRBJ2-5,TRBV18,15,CASSPRTPTQETQYF